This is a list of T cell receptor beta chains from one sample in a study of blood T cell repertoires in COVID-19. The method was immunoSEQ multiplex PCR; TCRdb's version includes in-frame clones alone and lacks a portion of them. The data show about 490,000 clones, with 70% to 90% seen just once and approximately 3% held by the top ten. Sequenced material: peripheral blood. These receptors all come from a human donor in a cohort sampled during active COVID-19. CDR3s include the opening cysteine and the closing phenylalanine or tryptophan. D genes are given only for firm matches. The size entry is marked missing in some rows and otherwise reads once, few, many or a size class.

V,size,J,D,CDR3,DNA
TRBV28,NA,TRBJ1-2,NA,CASSDKTNYGYTF,TGTGCCAGCAGTGACAAGACAAACTATGGCTACACCTTC
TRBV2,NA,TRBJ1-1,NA,CASSRGANTEAFF,TGTGCCAGCAGTCGCGGAGCGAACACTGAAGCTTTCTTT
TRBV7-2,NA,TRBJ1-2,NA,CASSPRQVGGYTF,TGTGCCAGCAGCCCCCGACAGGTTGGGGGCTACACCTTC
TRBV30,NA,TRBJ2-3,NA,CAWAPTASPTDTQYF,TGTGCCTGGGCGCCGACAGCGTCCCCCACAGATACGCAGTATTTT
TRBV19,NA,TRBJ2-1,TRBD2,CASSITSGRAGQFF,TGTGCCAGTAGTATAACTAGCGGGAGGGCCGGGCAGTTCTTC
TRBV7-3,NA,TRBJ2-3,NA,CASSLAGITDTQYF,TGTGCCAGCTCTCTGGCGGGAATCACAGATACGCAGTATTTT
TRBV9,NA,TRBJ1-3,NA,CASTSSSSGNTIYF,TGTGCCAGCACGTCCTCGTCCTCTGGAAACACCATATATTTT
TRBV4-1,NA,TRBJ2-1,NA,CASSQEEDNHLYNEQFF,TGCGCCAGCAGCCAAGAGGAGGATAACCACCTCTACAATGAGCAGTTCTTC
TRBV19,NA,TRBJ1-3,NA,CASSISGLAGNTIYF,TGTGCCAGTAGTATATCGGGTTTGGCTGGAAACACCATATATTTT
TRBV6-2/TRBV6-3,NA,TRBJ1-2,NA,CASSWSGLNYGYTF,TGTGCCAGCAGTTGGTCAGGGCTGAACTATGGCTACACCTTC
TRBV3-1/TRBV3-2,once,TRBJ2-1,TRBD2,CASSLGLAGGGLQFF,TGTGCCAGCAGCCTGGGACTAGCGGGTGGGGGTTTGCAGTTCTTC
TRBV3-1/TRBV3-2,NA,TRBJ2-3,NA,CASSRWGRTDTQYF,TGTGCCAGCAGCCGATGGGGGCGCACAGATACGCAGTATTTT
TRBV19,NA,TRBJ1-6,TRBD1,CASRTGTVNSPLHF,TGTGCCAGTAGAACCGGGACAGTTAATTCACCCCTCCACTTT
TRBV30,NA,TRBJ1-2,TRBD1,CAWSTGDYGYTF,TGTGCCTGGAGTACAGGGGACTATGGCTACACCTTC
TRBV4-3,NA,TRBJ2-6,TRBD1,CASSRDRAGANVLTF,TGCGCCAGCAGCCGGGACAGGGCCGGGGCCAACGTCCTGACTTTC
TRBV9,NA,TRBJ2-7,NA,CASSEQGDEQYF,TGTGCCAGCAGCGAACAGGGAGACGAGCAGTACTTC
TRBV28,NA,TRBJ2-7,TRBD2,CASSLVTSGYIGSYEQYF,TGTGCCAGCAGTTTAGTGACTAGCGGATACATTGGCTCCTACGAGCAGTACTTC
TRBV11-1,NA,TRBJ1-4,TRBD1,CASSSPGTGSEKLFF,TGTGCCAGCAGCTCCCCCGGGACAGGGAGTGAAAAACTGTTTTTT
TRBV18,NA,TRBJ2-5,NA,CASSPDRGARETQYF,TGTGCCAGCTCGCCCGATAGGGGCGCCCGAGAGACCCAGTACTTC
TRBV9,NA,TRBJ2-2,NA,CASSVGIVAVGELFF,TGTGCCAGCAGCGTAGGAATCGTAGCAGTCGGGGAGCTGTTTTTT
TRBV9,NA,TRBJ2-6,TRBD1,CASSVSLDRTGANVLTF,TGTGCCAGCAGCGTAAGTTTGGACAGGACCGGGGCCAACGTCCTGACTTTC
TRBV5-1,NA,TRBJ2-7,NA,CASSSGASALGEQYF,TGCGCCAGCAGCTCTGGAGCTTCAGCCCTCGGCGAGCAGTACTTC
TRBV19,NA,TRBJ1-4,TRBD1,CASSDRTGRFPNEKLFF,TGTGCCAGTAGTGACAGGACAGGAAGATTCCCTAATGAAAAACTGTTTTTT
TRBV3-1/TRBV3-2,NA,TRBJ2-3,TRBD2,CASSISGVTDTQYF,TGTGCCAGCAGCATTAGCGGGGTCACAGATACGCAGTATTTT
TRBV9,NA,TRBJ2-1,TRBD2,CASSVSTSGSDEQFF,TGTGCCAGCAGCGTATCGACTAGCGGGAGTGATGAGCAGTTCTTC
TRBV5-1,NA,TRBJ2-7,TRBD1,CASSLSAGGPDEQYF,TGCGCCAGCAGCTTGAGCGCAGGGGGTCCCGACGAGCAGTACTTC
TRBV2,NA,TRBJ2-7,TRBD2,CASRSTSGSAGEQYF,TGTGCCAGCAGGTCGACTAGCGGGAGTGCAGGCGAGCAGTACTTC
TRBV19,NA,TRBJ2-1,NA,CASRGTFSSSYNEQFF,TGTGCCAGTAGGGGGACATTTTCTAGCTCCTACAATGAGCAGTTCTTC
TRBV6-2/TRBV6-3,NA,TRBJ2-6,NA,CASSYEEVAQGRSGANVLTF,TGTGCCAGCAGTTACGAAGAGGTTGCACAGGGAAGATCTGGGGCCAACGTCCTGACTTTC
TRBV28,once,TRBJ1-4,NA,CASSSSGQTHNEKLFF,TGTGCCAGCAGTTCCAGCGGGCAAACCCATAATGAAAAACTGTTTTTT
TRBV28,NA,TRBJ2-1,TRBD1,CAIHRGSYNEQFF,TGTGCCATCCACAGGGGCTCCTACAATGAGCAGTTCTTC
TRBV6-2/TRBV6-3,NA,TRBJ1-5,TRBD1,CASSYSFGQGRGQPQHF,TGTGCCAGCAGTTACTCCTTCGGACAGGGCAGGGGTCAGCCCCAGCATTTT
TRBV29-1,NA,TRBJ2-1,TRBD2,CSVHSGRENNEQFF,TGCAGCGTCCATAGCGGGAGGGAGAACAATGAGCAGTTCTTC
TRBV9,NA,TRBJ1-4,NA,CASSADFSVGGGEKLFF,TGTGCCAGCAGCGCGGACTTTTCGGTGGGTGGAGGTGAAAAACTGTTTTTT
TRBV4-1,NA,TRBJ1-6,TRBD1,CASSQEGMGQLNSPLHF,TGCGCCAGCAGCCAAGAAGGAATGGGACAGCTTAATTCACCCCTCCACTTT
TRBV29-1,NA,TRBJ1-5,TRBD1,CSVGTAYSNQPQHF,TGCAGCGTGGGGACAGCTTATAGCAATCAGCCCCAGCATTTT
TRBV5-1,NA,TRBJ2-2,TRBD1,CASSIGQGNTGELFF,TGCGCCAGCAGCATCGGACAGGGTAACACCGGGGAGCTGTTTTTT
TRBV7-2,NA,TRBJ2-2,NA,CASSEPRANRGGELFF,TGTGCCAGCAGCGAACCCCGGGCCAATAGGGGCGGGGAGCTGTTTTTT
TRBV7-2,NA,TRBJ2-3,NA,CASSLVIFTDTQYF,TGTGCCAGCAGCTTAGTAATTTTCACAGATACGCAGTATTTT
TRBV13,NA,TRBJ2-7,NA,CASSLRTQTGEQYF,TGTGCCAGCAGCTTACGGACTCAGACGGGCGAGCAGTACTTC
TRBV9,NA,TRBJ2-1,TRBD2,CASSPSLATSGYNEQFF,TGTGCCAGCAGCCCTTCCCTCGCGACTAGCGGGTACAATGAGCAGTTCTTC
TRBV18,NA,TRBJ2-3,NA,CASSPVRGFTDTQYF,TGTGCCAGCTCACCAGTTAGGGGGTTCACAGATACGCAGTATTTT
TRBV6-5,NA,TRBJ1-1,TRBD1,CASTRGRLTEAFF,TGTGCCAGCACCAGGGGGCGCCTCACTGAAGCTTTCTTT
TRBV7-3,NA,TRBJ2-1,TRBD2,CASGASGSSNEQFF,TGTGCCAGCGGGGCAAGCGGGAGTTCAAATGAGCAGTTCTTC
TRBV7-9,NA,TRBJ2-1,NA,CASSKGGFDEQFF,TGTGCCAGCAGCAAGGGGGGGTTCGATGAGCAGTTCTTC
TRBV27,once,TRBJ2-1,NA,CASSLPRRGLYNEQFF,TGTGCCAGCAGTTTACCTCGGAGGGGGCTTTACAATGAGCAGTTCTTC
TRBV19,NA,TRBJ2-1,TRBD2,CASSGLALNNEQFF,TGTGCCAGTAGTGGACTAGCGCTCAACAATGAGCAGTTCTTC
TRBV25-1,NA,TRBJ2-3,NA,CASSDMGGTGRMTDTQYF,TGTGCCAGCAGTGATATGGGAGGTACGGGTCGTATGACAGATACGCAGTATTTT
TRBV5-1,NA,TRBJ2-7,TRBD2,CASSQLTSGSAHEQYF,TGCGCCAGCAGCCAGCTTACTAGCGGGAGCGCCCACGAGCAGTACTTC
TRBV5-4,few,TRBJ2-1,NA,CASRPSSYNEQFF,TGTGCCAGCAGACCGAGCTCCTACAATGAGCAGTTCTTC
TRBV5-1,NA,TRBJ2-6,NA,CASSLASSGANVLTF,TGCGCCAGCAGCTTGGCCTCCTCTGGGGCCAACGTCCTGACTTTC
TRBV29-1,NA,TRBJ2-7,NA,CSVSSGYYEQYF,TGCAGCGTTTCATCCGGGTACTACGAGCAGTACTTC
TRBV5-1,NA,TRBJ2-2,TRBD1,CASSPVGPGQGNTGELFF,TGCGCCAGCAGCCCAGTCGGTCCGGGACAGGGGAACACCGGGGAGCTGTTTTTT
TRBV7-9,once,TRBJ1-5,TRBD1,CASSRSGTGNQPQHF,TGTGCCAGCAGCCGTTCCGGGACAGGCAATCAGCCCCAGCATTTT
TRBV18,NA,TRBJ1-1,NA,CASSPSPQQGAEAFF,TGTGCCAGCTCACCTTCCCCCCAACAGGGAGCTGAAGCTTTCTTT
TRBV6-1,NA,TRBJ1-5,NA,CASSETDSQPQHF,TGTGCCAGCAGTGAAACTGACTCTCAGCCCCAGCATTTT
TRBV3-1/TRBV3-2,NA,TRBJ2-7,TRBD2,CASSPQRGGYYEQYF,TGTGCCAGCAGCCCCCAGCGGGGGGGGTACTACGAGCAGTACTTC